The clone carrying this TCR beta chain showed up just once. The authors' processing: Reference gene primer amplification yielded estimated nucleated cell counts. Measured with immunoSEQ multiplex PCR; TCRdb has only the in-frame clones, and not every one. The V and J calls and clone size are taken from that table; D and trimming were inferred from the DNA. The profile shows 90,000 to 120,000 clones, approximately 79% of them singletons. This record comes from a study of blood T cell repertoires in COVID-19. As for the study in general: The United States, Italy and Spain supplied acute and convalescent COVID-19 samples. The cDNA or gDNA used as material had been derived from T cells, B-cell-depleted T cells, or PBMCs.

The V gene end was trimmed by 1 base and the J gene end by 8 bases; junction bases not matched to a gene: 9. This CDR3 region has 16 residues. In germline, CDR1 is SNHLY, CDR2 FYNNEI. The V call is TRBV2, the J call TRBJ1-4, with 8 bases matching TRBD1. This TCR came from a man between 65 and 85 years old with active or convalescent COVID-19. Sample: peripheral blood. CDR3 residues: CASSEGFQGAGEKLFF. CDR3 nucleotides: TGTGCCAGCAGTGAAGGGTTTCAGGGGGCAGGGGAAAAACTGTTTTTT.